These 3 T cell receptor beta chains came from one sample sequenced in a study of type 1 regulatory T cells. One entry per CDR3 protein, called by TCRdb with MiXCR from the reads. The sample lists 80,000 to 100,000 distinct CDR3 sequences; roughly 31% were seen once. Sequencing used CD4+ T cells, either the whole sample or a sorted fraction (not recorded which). Receptors originate from a human donor in good health.

The gene calls are TRBV7-6 and TRBJ2-5, with 8 bases matching TRBD2. J lost 1 base, V lost 2 bases, and 6 bases had no gene match. The CDR3 runs 16 residues. The germline V gene has CDR1 SGHVS and CDR2 FNYEAQ. The CDR3 region has the DNA TGTGCCAGCAGCTTAATTGTCGCGGGAGGCCAAGAGACCCAGTACTTC. Protein product: CASSLIVAGGQETQYF.

The sample holds many counts of this clonotype. This chain connects TRBV20-1 to TRBJ1-2, with 7 positions matching TRBD1. Germline CDR1 and CDR2: DFQATT and SNEGSKA (reference sequence). This CDR3 region has 14 residues. J lost 7 bases, V lost 5 bases, and 13 bases had no gene match. The CDR3 sequence: CSAALTGINGGYTF. The CDR3 DNA reads TGCAGTGCTGCCCTGACAGGGATTAATGGTGGCTACACCTTC.

V usage is TRBV27 and J usage is TRBJ2-5; D gene unclear. This CDR3 region has 14 residues. Germline CDR1 reads MNHEY; CDR2 reads SMNVEV (reference sequence). The ends were cut back, 3 bases at V and 2 bases at J, with 10 bases in the middle. The CDR3 region has the DNA TGTGCCAGCAGTTTTTCGGTCTTACAAGAGACCCAGTACTTC. This codes for CASSFSVLQETQYF.